The TCR beta chain described here comes from a study of identifying expanded T cells in peripheral blood. Method: immunoSEQ multiplex PCR; TCRdb's copy keeps in-frame clones and lacks some. The table lists roughly 120,000 clones, about nine tenths of them singletons, with 7% to 9% in the top ten. Germline-derived CDR1 and CDR2 are SQVTM and ANQGSEA. V dropped 6 bases and J dropped 2; count of bases not matched to a gene: 9. The CDR3 has 15 residues. Study conclusions and caveats: Across healthy donors, higher total template counts meant significantly greater approximately two-week count variance. Differentially abundant clones: around 1.1 between replicates, around 16 at 2 to 3 weeks, under 25 at four.

Points on this clone: Its antigen is as yet unknown.

During the collection period, no donor immune events like infections were recorded. What was sequenced was blood. The clonotype was recovered from a person aged 18 to 70 in good health. The V call is TRBV29-1, the J call TRBJ2-5; 10 bases are a match to TRBD1. CDR3: CSVLPGQGFQETQYF. In nucleotides, the CDR3 is TGCAGCGTCCTACCGGGACAGGGGTTTCAAGAGACCCAGTACTTC.